This T cell receptor (beta chain) was observed in a study of OX40 agonist ivuxolimab in advanced cancers. General study results and limits: At 0.1 to 3.0 mg/kg and by week 6, clonal expansion occurred in CD4+ and CD8+ blood T cells.

About this clone itself: Its antigen is as yet unknown.

Baseline was the first blood sampling point, followed by cycle 4 day 1 and cycle 7 day 1. The CDR3 is 14 residues long. In germline, CDR1 is GTSNPN, CDR2 SVGIG (reference sequence). The V segment lost 2 bases and the J segment 4 bases; nucleotides outside the gene matches: 7. Only in-frame clones appear in the TCRdb table, and some are missing; sequencing was by immunoSEQ multiplex PCR. The profile shows approximately 65,000 clones, roughly 90% of them singletons. Source: CD4+ or CD8+ T cells sorted from blood, taken in a trial of the OX40 agonist ivuxolimab. This TCR derives from an adult with an advanced solid tumor such as melanoma, head and neck, liver or kidney cancer. This rearrangement joins TRBV30 to TRBJ1-1; TRBD1 matches 7 bases. In DNA, the CDR3 is TGTGCCTGGAGTAGGGCCGCAGGGGGCACTGAAGCTTTCTTT. It codes for CAWSRAAGGTEAFF.